The clone carrying this T cell receptor beta chain was seen more than once but under ten times. The antigen remains undetermined. The CDR3 runs 14 residues. Trimming cost V 3 bases and J 2 bases, with 7 bases left between them. Germline lookup yields CDR1 MNHEY and CDR2 SMNVEV (reference sequence). This sample was taken from a study of T-cell reconstitution after alpha-beta-depleted transplantation in children. Construction of the TCRbeta library involved unique molecular identifiers. TCRdb passed the PCR reads through MiXCR, listing each CDR3 protein once. The sample lists 480,000 or so distinct CDR3 sequences; roughly a tenth were seen once. Findings and limits, study-wide: When one year had passed after transplant, most T-cell counts and diversity came from newly produced T cells.

The source of this sequence is a child younger than 10 with inherited bone marrow failure, due to receive a stem cell transplant. This specimen was PBMCs, taken before TCRalphabeta/CD19-depleted stem cell transplant. V gene TRBV27 combines with J gene TRBJ2-2; no definite D call. DNA for the CDR3: TGTGCCAGCAGTTTTCTAGATAACACCGGGGAGCTGTTTTTT. Its protein product is CASSFLDNTGELFF.